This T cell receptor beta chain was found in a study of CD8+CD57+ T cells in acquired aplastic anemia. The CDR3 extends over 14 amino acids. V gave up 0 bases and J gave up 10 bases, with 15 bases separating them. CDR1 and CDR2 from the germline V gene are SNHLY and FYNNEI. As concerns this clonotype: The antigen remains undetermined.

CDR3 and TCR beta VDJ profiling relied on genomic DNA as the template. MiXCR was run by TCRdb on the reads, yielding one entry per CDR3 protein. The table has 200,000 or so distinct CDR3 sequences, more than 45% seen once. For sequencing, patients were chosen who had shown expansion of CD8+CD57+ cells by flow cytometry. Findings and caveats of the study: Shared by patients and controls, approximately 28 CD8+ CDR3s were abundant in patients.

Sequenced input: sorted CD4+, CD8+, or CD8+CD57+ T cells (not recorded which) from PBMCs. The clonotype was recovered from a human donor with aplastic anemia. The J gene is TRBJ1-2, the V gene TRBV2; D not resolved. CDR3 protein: CASSEATQPLDYTF. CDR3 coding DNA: TGTGCCAGCAGTGAAGCGACCCAGCCGCTAGACTACACCTTC.